This T cell receptor beta chain originates from a study of blood T cells in healthy people across ages. Study conclusions and caveats: Whereas aged donors had fewer naive CD4+ cells, long-lived donors had more of them and higher diversity.

V was cut by 4 bases and J by 7 bases, with 7 bases left in between. The germline CDR1 and CDR2 sequences are MNHEY and SVGEGT. This CDR3 comprises 11 residues. No fewer than 5.5 micrograms of total RNA were isolated from every sample. This clonotype was detected many times. What it binds is not known. Then a second PCR, running roughly 7 to 11 cycles, was carried out with a sample-barcoded 5' primer and a J-beta primer mix. MiXCR was run by TCRdb on the 5' RACE reads, yielding one entry per CDR3 protein. The sample lists hundreds of thousands of distinct CDR3 sequences, around 26% occurring once. This TCR derives from an elderly woman in good health. The rearrangement joins TRBV6-2 or TRBV6-3 to TRBJ2-5, with D perhaps TRBD2 (5 bases). Material for sequencing was blood. For the CDR3, the DNA is TGTGCCAGCAGTTCCGCGGGGACCCAGTACTTC. Translating gives CASSSAGTQYF.